A selection of T cell receptor beta chains follows, all from one sample in a study of cytomegalovirus exposure and HLA in healthy donors. Sequencing used immunoSEQ multiplex PCR; TCRdb keeps in-frame clones, though not all of them. The table includes under 300,000 clones, 86% detected once. The source material was PBMCs. These receptor sequences come from a man aged 35 to 55 in good health and CMV-seropositive. CDR3s include the opening cysteine and the closing phenylalanine or tryptophan. Fields, in order: CDR3 DNA, CDR3 protein, clone size, J gene, V gene, D gene. The D gene is left open where the match is weak. The size entry is marked missing in some rows and otherwise reads once, few, many or a size class.

CDR3nt: TGCGCCAGCAGCGGGACTAGCGGGAGGATAGATACGCAGTATTTT; CDR3aa: CASSGTSGRIDTQYF; abundance: -; j_gene: TRBJ2-3; v_gene: TRBV4-3; d_gene: TRBD2
CDR3nt: TGCGCCAGCAGCCAACGACTAGCGGGAGGGCCGAATGTCCCAGATACGCAGTATTTT; CDR3aa: CASSQRLAGGPNVPDTQYF; abundance: -; j_gene: TRBJ2-3; v_gene: TRBV4-1; d_gene: TRBD2
CDR3nt: TGTGCCAGCAGCTTGTCGCTACCGCGGGGGTACGAGCAGTACTTC; CDR3aa: CASSLSLPRGYEQYF; abundance: -; j_gene: TRBJ2-7; v_gene: TRBV5-8; d_gene: TRBD2
CDR3nt: TGTGCCAGCAGCTTAGGCGGGGGCTACGAGCAGTACTTC; CDR3aa: CASSLGGGYEQYF; abundance: -; j_gene: TRBJ2-7; v_gene: TRBV5-6; d_gene: TRBD2
CDR3nt: TGTGCCAGCAGCTTGCAGGGGCAGGACTATGGCTACACCTTC; CDR3aa: CASSLQGQDYGYTF; abundance: -; j_gene: TRBJ1-2; v_gene: TRBV5-4; d_gene: -
CDR3nt: TGTGCCAGCAGTTCCCGGACTAGCGGGACCTACGAGCAGTACTTC; CDR3aa: CASSSRTSGTYEQYF; abundance: -; j_gene: TRBJ2-7; v_gene: TRBV6-5; d_gene: TRBD2
CDR3nt: TGTGCCAGCAGCCTACGCGGGGGGCCCGCGGTCACCATATATTTT; CDR3aa: CASSLRGGPAVTIYF; abundance: -; j_gene: TRBJ1-3; v_gene: TRBV28; d_gene: -
CDR3nt: TGTGCCAGCAGGGAGATGAACACTGAAGCTTTCTTT; CDR3aa: CASREMNTEAFF; abundance: -; j_gene: TRBJ1-1; v_gene: TRBV28; d_gene: -
CDR3nt: TGCGCCAGCAGCCAAGATCTGGGCAGCCGGTCTCCTGAAGCTTTCTTT; CDR3aa: CASSQDLGSRSPEAFF; abundance: few; j_gene: TRBJ1-1; v_gene: TRBV4-1; d_gene: -
CDR3nt: TGTGCCAGCAGTGAAGACGGGGGGCGTAGAGATACGCAGTATTTT; CDR3aa: CASSEDGGRRDTQYF; abundance: -; j_gene: TRBJ2-3; v_gene: TRBV2; d_gene: -
CDR3nt: TGTGCCAGCAGTCGTCCGGGGACAGGGGTGCATGGCTACACCTTC; CDR3aa: CASSRPGTGVHGYTF; abundance: -; j_gene: TRBJ1-2; v_gene: TRBV27; d_gene: TRBD1
CDR3nt: TGTGCCAGCAGTCCTCAGGGGGATCAGCCCCAGCATTTT; CDR3aa: CASSPQGDQPQHF; abundance: -; j_gene: TRBJ1-5; v_gene: TRBV6-4; d_gene: TRBD1
CDR3nt: TGTGCCAGCAGCTTAAACAGGGGTCTTTTGAACACTGAAGCTTTCTTT; CDR3aa: CASSLNRGLLNTEAFF; abundance: few; j_gene: TRBJ1-1; v_gene: TRBV5-6; d_gene: TRBD1
CDR3nt: TGTGCCAGCAGCTTAAACCCGGGACTCCAAGGGGTAGAGACCGGGGAGCTGTTTTTT; CDR3aa: CASSLNPGLQGVETGELFF; abundance: -; j_gene: TRBJ2-2; v_gene: TRBV7-3; d_gene: -
CDR3nt: TGTGCCACCTCTCCGACAGGGGCAGGCAATGAGCAGTTCTTC; CDR3aa: CATSPTGAGNEQFF; abundance: -; j_gene: TRBJ2-1; v_gene: TRBV28; d_gene: TRBD1
CDR3nt: TGCGCCAGCAGCTTGGCCGGGGGATGGAATGAAGCTTTCTTT; CDR3aa: CASSLAGGWNEAFF; abundance: -; j_gene: TRBJ1-1; v_gene: TRBV5-1; d_gene: -
CDR3nt: TGTGCCAGCAGCTCCTCCAATGAGCAGTTCTTC; CDR3aa: CASSSSNEQFF; abundance: once; j_gene: TRBJ2-1; v_gene: TRBV7-6; d_gene: -
CDR3nt: TGTGCCAGTAGTATGGATAGCGGGAGACTCTACGAGCAGTACTTC; CDR3aa: CASSMDSGRLYEQYF; abundance: -; j_gene: TRBJ2-7; v_gene: TRBV19; d_gene: TRBD2
CDR3nt: TGTGCCAGCAGTGACTCGGGAGCGGCTTCCTACAATGAGCAGTTCTTC; CDR3aa: CASSDSGAASYNEQFF; abundance: -; j_gene: TRBJ2-1; v_gene: TRBV6-4; d_gene: -
CDR3nt: TGTGCCAGCATCGACCGGGACAGGGGACCCTACGAGCAGTACTTC; CDR3aa: CASIDRDRGPYEQYF; abundance: few; j_gene: TRBJ2-7; v_gene: TRBV28; d_gene: TRBD1
CDR3nt: TGCAGCGTTGAAGAGGGTTTAGGGGTCTCCTACGAGCAGTACTTC; CDR3aa: CSVEEGLGVSYEQYF; abundance: once; j_gene: TRBJ2-7; v_gene: TRBV29-1; d_gene: -
CDR3nt: TGTGCCAGCAGCCCCGGGAGGTACGAAAAACTGTTTTTT; CDR3aa: CASSPGRYEKLFF; abundance: -; j_gene: TRBJ1-4; v_gene: TRBV5-8; d_gene: -
CDR3nt: TGTGCCAGCAGCCATTCTGCGGGAGTATCCACCGGGGAGCTGTTTTTT; CDR3aa: CASSHSAGVSTGELFF; abundance: -; j_gene: TRBJ2-2; v_gene: TRBV14; d_gene: TRBD2
CDR3nt: TGTGCCAGCAGCTTAGATAATTACAATGAGCAGTTCTTC; CDR3aa: CASSLDNYNEQFF; abundance: once; j_gene: TRBJ2-1; v_gene: TRBV7-6; d_gene: -
CDR3nt: TGTGCCAGCAGTAACTTCCGGGACAGGGGGCACGAGCAGTACTTC; CDR3aa: CASSNFRDRGHEQYF; abundance: -; j_gene: TRBJ2-7; v_gene: TRBV6-5; d_gene: TRBD1
CDR3nt: TGCGCCAGCAGCTTGAGCGGGACTAGCGGGACACGGAGCTCCTACAATGAGCAGTTCTTC; CDR3aa: CASSLSGTSGTRSSYNEQFF; abundance: -; j_gene: TRBJ2-1; v_gene: TRBV5-1; d_gene: TRBD2
CDR3nt: TGTGCCAGCAGCTTAACTGGGGGGAGGGTCCCCTACGAGCAGTACTTC; CDR3aa: CASSLTGGRVPYEQYF; abundance: -; j_gene: TRBJ2-7; v_gene: TRBV7-2; d_gene: TRBD2
CDR3nt: TGTGCCAGCAGCTTAACGGCAGAATTAGCCAAAAACATTCAGTACTTC; CDR3aa: CASSLTAELAKNIQYF; abundance: -; j_gene: TRBJ2-4; v_gene: TRBV7-3; d_gene: -
CDR3nt: TGTGCCAGCATCGAGGGACTAGCGGAATTGGAGACCCAGTACTTC; CDR3aa: CASIEGLAELETQYF; abundance: -; j_gene: TRBJ2-5; v_gene: TRBV6-1; d_gene: TRBD2
CDR3nt: TGTGCCTTGGACGGGGACAGCGACTACGAGCAGTACTTC; CDR3aa: CALDGDSDYEQYF; abundance: -; j_gene: TRBJ2-7; v_gene: TRBV30; d_gene: TRBD1
CDR3nt: TGTGCCAGCAGCGTAGTGGGCTCGACTAGCGGCCTATACAATGAGCAGTTCTTC; CDR3aa: CASSVVGSTSGLYNEQFF; abundance: -; j_gene: TRBJ2-1; v_gene: TRBV9; d_gene: TRBD2
CDR3nt: TGTGCCAGCAGCTTAGGCTGGCGGGAGCCCTACAATGAGCAGTTCTTC; CDR3aa: CASSLGWREPYNEQFF; abundance: -; j_gene: TRBJ2-1; v_gene: TRBV7-3; d_gene: TRBD2
CDR3nt: TGTGCCTGGACCTCGCGGATCTCCTACAATGAGCAGTTCTTC; CDR3aa: CAWTSRISYNEQFF; abundance: -; j_gene: TRBJ2-1; v_gene: TRBV30; d_gene: -
CDR3nt: TGTGCCAGCAGTTTAGCGCGGGAGTATCAAGATACGCAGTATTTT; CDR3aa: CASSLAREYQDTQYF; abundance: -; j_gene: TRBJ2-3; v_gene: TRBV27; d_gene: TRBD2
CDR3nt: TGTGCCAGCCCCGGCGCGAGGGACAGGCACCGATATGGCTACACCTTC; CDR3aa: CASPGARDRHRYGYTF; abundance: once; j_gene: TRBJ1-2; v_gene: TRBV5-6; d_gene: TRBD1
CDR3nt: TGCGCCAGCAGCCAAGGTACAGGGAATGAGCAGTTCTTC; CDR3aa: CASSQGTGNEQFF; abundance: -; j_gene: TRBJ2-1; v_gene: TRBV4-3; d_gene: -
CDR3nt: TGTGCCAGCAGTTTACGCCCAGGTGCAAACGGTGAAGCTTTCTTT; CDR3aa: CASSLRPGANGEAFF; abundance: once; j_gene: TRBJ1-1; v_gene: TRBV28; d_gene: -
CDR3nt: TGTGCCAGCAGCCAAGATCCTGTGAACACTGAAGCTTTCTTT; CDR3aa: CASSQDPVNTEAFF; abundance: -; j_gene: TRBJ1-1; v_gene: TRBV4-2; d_gene: -
CDR3nt: TGTGCCAGCAGCCGAGATAACAATGAGCAGTTCTTC; CDR3aa: CASSRDNNEQFF; abundance: few; j_gene: TRBJ2-1; v_gene: TRBV5-4; d_gene: -
CDR3nt: TGTGCCAGCAGTTTTGAGGGAGAGGCAGATACGCAGTATTTT; CDR3aa: CASSFEGEADTQYF; abundance: -; j_gene: TRBJ2-3; v_gene: TRBV28; d_gene: -
CDR3nt: TGTGCCAGCAGTTTATTTGGGAGGGAGACCCAGTACTTC; CDR3aa: CASSLFGRETQYF; abundance: -; j_gene: TRBJ2-5; v_gene: TRBV27; d_gene: -
CDR3nt: TGTGCCAGTAGTATCGCAGATACGCAGTATTTT; CDR3aa: CASSIADTQYF; abundance: -; j_gene: TRBJ2-3; v_gene: TRBV19; d_gene: -
CDR3nt: TGCGCCAGCAGCTTGGTAAAGGGGGCAAACGAGCAGTACTTC; CDR3aa: CASSLVKGANEQYF; abundance: few; j_gene: TRBJ2-7; v_gene: TRBV5-1; d_gene: TRBD1
CDR3nt: TGTGCCAGCTCACCAGGGGACACCGTAAACTATGGCTACACCTTC; CDR3aa: CASSPGDTVNYGYTF; abundance: -; j_gene: TRBJ1-2; v_gene: TRBV18; d_gene: -
CDR3nt: TGTGCCAGCAGTGAAGCGGGGACAGGGGCCTACGAGCAGTACTTC; CDR3aa: CASSEAGTGAYEQYF; abundance: once; j_gene: TRBJ2-7; v_gene: TRBV6-1; d_gene: TRBD1
CDR3nt: TGTTCCAGCAGCCCCTTGGGACTAGCGGGAGGTCGAGAGACCCAGTACTTC; CDR3aa: CSSSPLGLAGGRETQYF; abundance: -; j_gene: TRBJ2-5; v_gene: TRBV7-9; d_gene: TRBD2
CDR3nt: TGTGCCAGCAGCGGTAGCGGAACCTCCTACAATGAGCAGTTCTTC; CDR3aa: CASSGSGTSYNEQFF; abundance: once; j_gene: TRBJ2-1; v_gene: TRBV9; d_gene: -
CDR3nt: TGTGCCAGCAGCTTAGCGTCACAGGGTCGAGATCAGCCCCAGCATTTT; CDR3aa: CASSLASQGRDQPQHF; abundance: -; j_gene: TRBJ1-5; v_gene: TRBV7-9; d_gene: -
CDR3nt: TGTGCCAGCAGCGTCGGGGGGGCAATTCCAGGCACAGATACGCAGTATTTT; CDR3aa: CASSVGGAIPGTDTQYF; abundance: -; j_gene: TRBJ2-3; v_gene: TRBV9; d_gene: TRBD2
CDR3nt: TGTGCCAGCAGTTTATATTTGGCCAGCTCCTACGAGCAGTACTTC; CDR3aa: CASSLYLASSYEQYF; abundance: -; j_gene: TRBJ2-7; v_gene: TRBV27; d_gene: -
CDR3nt: TGTGCCAGCAGCCCAACGGGACAAATTTCCTACGAGCAGTACTTC; CDR3aa: CASSPTGQISYEQYF; abundance: -; j_gene: TRBJ2-7; v_gene: TRBV7-2; d_gene: -
CDR3nt: TGCAGCGTCCGACAGATGTACGAGCAGTACTTC; CDR3aa: CSVRQMYEQYF; abundance: -; j_gene: TRBJ2-7; v_gene: TRBV29-1; d_gene: -